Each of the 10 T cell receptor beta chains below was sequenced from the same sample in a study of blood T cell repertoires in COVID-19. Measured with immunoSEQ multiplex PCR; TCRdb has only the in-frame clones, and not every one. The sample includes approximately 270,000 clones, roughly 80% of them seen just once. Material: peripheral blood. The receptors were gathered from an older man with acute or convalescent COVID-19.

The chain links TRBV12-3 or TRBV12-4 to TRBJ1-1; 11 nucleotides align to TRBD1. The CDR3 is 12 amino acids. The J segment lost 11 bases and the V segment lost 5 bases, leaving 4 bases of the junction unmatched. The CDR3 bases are TGTGCCAGCAGTCGAGGACAGGGGGCCGCTTTCTTT. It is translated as CASSRGQGAAFF.

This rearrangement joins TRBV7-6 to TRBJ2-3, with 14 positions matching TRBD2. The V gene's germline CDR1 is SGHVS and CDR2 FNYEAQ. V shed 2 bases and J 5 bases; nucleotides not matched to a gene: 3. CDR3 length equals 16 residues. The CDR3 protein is CASSLRLAGGKDTQYF. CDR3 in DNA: TGTGCCAGCAGCTTAAGACTAGCGGGGGGGAAAGATACGCAGTATTTT. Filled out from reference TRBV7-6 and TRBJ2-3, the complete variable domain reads GAGVSQSPRYKVTKRGQDVALRCDPISGHVSLYWYRQALGQGPEFLTYFNYEAQQDKSGLPNDRFSAERPEGSISTLTIQRTEQRDSAMYRCASSLRLAGGKDTQYFGPGTRLTVL.

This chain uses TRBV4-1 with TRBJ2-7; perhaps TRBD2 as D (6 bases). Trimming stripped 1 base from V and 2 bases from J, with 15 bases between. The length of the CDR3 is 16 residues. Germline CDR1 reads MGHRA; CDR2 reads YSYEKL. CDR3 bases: TGCGCCAGCAGCCAAGGGGTGGGGGGACCTCCCTACGAGCAGTACTTC. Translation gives CASSQGVGGPPYEQYF.

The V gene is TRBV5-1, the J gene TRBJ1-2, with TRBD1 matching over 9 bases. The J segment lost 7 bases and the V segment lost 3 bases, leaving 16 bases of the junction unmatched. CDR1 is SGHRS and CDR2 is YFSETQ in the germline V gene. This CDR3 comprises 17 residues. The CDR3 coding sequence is TGCGCCAGCAGCTCCCAACCCCCATGGACAGGGGCGAGTGGCTACACCTTC. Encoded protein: CASSSQPPWTGASGYTF.

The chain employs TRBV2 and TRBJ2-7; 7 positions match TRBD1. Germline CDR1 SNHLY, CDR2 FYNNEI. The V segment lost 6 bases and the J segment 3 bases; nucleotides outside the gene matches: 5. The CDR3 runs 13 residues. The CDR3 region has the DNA TGTGCCAGCAGGTACAGGGGCTACTACGAGCAGTACTTC. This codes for CASRYRGYYEQYF. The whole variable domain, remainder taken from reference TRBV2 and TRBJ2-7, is EPEVTQTPSHQVTQMGQEVILRCVPISNHLYFYWYRQILGQKVEFLVSFYNNEISEKSEIFDDQFSVERPDGSNFTLKIRSTKLEDSAMYFCASRYRGYYEQYFGPGTRLTVT.

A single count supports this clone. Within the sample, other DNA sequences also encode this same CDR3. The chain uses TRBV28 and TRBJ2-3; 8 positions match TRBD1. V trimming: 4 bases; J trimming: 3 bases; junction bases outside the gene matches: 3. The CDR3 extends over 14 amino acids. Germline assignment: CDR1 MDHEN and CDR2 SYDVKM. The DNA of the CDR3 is TGTGCCAGCAGTTCAGGACAGGGTACAGATACGCAGTATTTT. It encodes CASSSGQGTDTQYF.

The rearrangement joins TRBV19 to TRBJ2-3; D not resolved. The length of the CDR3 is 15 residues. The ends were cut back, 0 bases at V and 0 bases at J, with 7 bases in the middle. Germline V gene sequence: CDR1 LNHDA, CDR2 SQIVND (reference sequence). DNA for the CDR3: TGTGCCAGTAGTATAGATACGCGGAGCACAGATACGCAGTATTTT. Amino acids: CASSIDTRSTDTQYF.

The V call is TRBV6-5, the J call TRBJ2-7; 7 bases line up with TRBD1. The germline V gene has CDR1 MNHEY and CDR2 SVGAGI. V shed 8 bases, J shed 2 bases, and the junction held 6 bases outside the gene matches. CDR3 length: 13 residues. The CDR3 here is CASRKGQAYEQYF. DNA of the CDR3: TGTGCCAGCCGGAAAGGACAGGCCTACGAGCAGTACTTC.

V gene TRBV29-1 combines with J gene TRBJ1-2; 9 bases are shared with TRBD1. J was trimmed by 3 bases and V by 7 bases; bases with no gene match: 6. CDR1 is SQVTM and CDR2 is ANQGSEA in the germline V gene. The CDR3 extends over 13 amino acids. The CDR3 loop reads CSAAQGAYYGYTF. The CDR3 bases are TGCAGCGCCGCACAGGGGGCATACTATGGCTACACCTTC.

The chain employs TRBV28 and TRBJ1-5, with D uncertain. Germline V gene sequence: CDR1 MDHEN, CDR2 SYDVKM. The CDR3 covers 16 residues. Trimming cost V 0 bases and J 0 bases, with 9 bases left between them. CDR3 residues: CASSLWARDSNQPQHF. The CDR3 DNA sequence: TGTGCCAGCAGTTTATGGGCCCGGGATAGCAATCAGCCCCAGCATTTT.